This T cell receptor beta chain was obtained from a study of shared T cell receptors in the human thymus (dated by TCRdb to the early 2020s). With regard to the full study: The study investigated the way shared, self-reactive T-cell receptor alpha chains are produced in the human thymus.

Spanning cysteine to phenylalanine, the CDR3 consists of 16 amino acids. Only the CDR3 portion is preserved as DNA: 48 bases, with reading frame beginning at the first base. The germline V gene specifies SGHRS as CDR1 and YFSETQ as CDR2. V loses 0 bases of germline sequence and J loses 4 bases, and the interval between the two ends is 16 bases. Remarks on this clone: Its antigen has not been determined. One base away there is no much larger clone; base qualities are not given.

Library preparation used the immunoSEQ multiplex PCR assay. TCRdb mirrors the immuneACCESS table, restricted to in-frame sequences. Some clones are absent from its copies; in checked studies, under half trace to an unresolved V gene, and the reason for the others is unknown. Here the sample has around 730,000 clones; roughly 88% occur a single time. The ten largest clones capture around 0.0094% of the sample. These data also featured in a second study, about human thymus T cells. The second paper states: In Finland, the donors were immunologically healthy infants who were having open corrective cardiac surgery for congenital heart defects. The thymus tissue came from surgical resects taken out during corrective cardiac surgery. Biased V and J gene segment usage appeared to be present in both thymic and peripheral blood repertoires. Highly overlapping thymic TCR repertoires among unrelated individuals were reported in the related research. TCR alpha and beta repertoires from seven to nine infant thymus samples and a few related peripheral blood samples were characterized in the study. The infant donors were about 6 to 244 days old, and the cohort included roughly six males and a couple of females. Thymocytes were mechanically released from the tissue and were stored as pellets of about 9-33 million cells at -70 degrees C. Genomic DNA was extracted from frozen cell pellets with a QIAsymphony instrument. Using the immunoSEQ multiplex PCR assay, the TCRB and TCRAD loci were amplified from a standardized quantity of quality-controlled genomic DNA. The amplicons covered the V(D)J region and were long enough to include the CDR3 and to identify the V and J genes. The amplicons were sequenced on an Illumina platform via the commercial immunoSEQ service. Primer bias and sequencing errors were corrected as previously described, and TCRAD and TCRB definitions were based on the IMGT database. The repertoires were analysed using immunoSEQ Analyzer 3.0 and VDJTools for basic statistics, V/J segment usage, diversity estimates, rarefaction and pairwise overlap. Diversity was estimated with Chao1, ChaoE, Efron-Thisted, Shannon and inverse Simpson indices, and also on datasets down-sampled to the smallest sample. For repertoire overlap, CDR3 nucleotide sequence, V gene and J gene had to match strictly, and clustering was done by Jaccard-based multidimensional scaling. On average, thymus samples gave 650,000 to 1,000,000 unique TCRB clonotypes, whereas blood samples gave roughly 80,000.

The material sequenced was thymocytes. This chain joins TRBV5-1 to TRBJ1-1, and TRBD1 may be the D gene, going by 5 matching bases. This clonotype was sampled from a girl under two years old with a congenital heart defect. Donor details come from another sample of the same person, matched by shared clones. Here is the DNA: TGCGCCAGCAGCTTGGACTCCCAGGGTAAATGCACTGAAGCTTTCTTT. It translates to CASSLDSQGKCTEAFF.